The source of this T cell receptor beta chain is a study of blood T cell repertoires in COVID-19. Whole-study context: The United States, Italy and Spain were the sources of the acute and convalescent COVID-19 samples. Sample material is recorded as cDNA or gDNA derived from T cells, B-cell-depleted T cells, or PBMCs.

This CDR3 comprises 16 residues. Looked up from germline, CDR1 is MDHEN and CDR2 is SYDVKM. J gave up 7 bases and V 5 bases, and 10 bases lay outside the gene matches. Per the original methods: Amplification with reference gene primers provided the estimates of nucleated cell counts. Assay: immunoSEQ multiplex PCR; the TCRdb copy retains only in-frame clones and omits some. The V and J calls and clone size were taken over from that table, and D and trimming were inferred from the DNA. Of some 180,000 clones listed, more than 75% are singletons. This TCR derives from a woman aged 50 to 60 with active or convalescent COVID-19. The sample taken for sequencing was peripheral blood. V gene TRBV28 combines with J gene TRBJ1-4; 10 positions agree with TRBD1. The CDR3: CASSTRTGTGAEKLFF. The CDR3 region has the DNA TGTGCCAGCAGTACCAGAACCGGGACAGGGGCTGAAAAACTGTTTTTT.